These T cell receptor beta chains were read from a single sample in a study of blood T cell repertoires in COVID-19. TCRdb keeps only in-frame clones here, not all; method: immunoSEQ multiplex PCR. This table holds some 240,000 clones, 90% found once. The material sequenced was peripheral blood. The receptors come from a woman aged 55-69 years with COVID-19, enrolled during active disease. CDR3s include the opening cysteine and the closing phenylalanine or tryptophan. D genes are given only for firm matches.

V: TRBV11-3; J: TRBJ1-1; D: TRBD1; DNA: TGTGCCAGCAGCTTACTACAGGGGGCTGAAGCTTTCTTT; CDR3: CASSLLQGAEAFF
V: TRBV12-3/TRBV12-4; J: TRBJ1-3; D: .; DNA: TGTGCCAGCAGTCCTCGGGTAGGAAACACCATATATTTT; CDR3: CASSPRVGNTIYF
V: TRBV6-5; J: TRBJ1-4; D: TRBD1; DNA: TGTGCCAGCAGGGGGAGGACAGGGTCTGAAAAACTGTTTTTT; CDR3: CASRGRTGSEKLFF
V: TRBV5-8; J: TRBJ1-2; D: .; DNA: TGTGCCAGCAGTTCGTTTCCGGGAAGTAACTATGGCTACACCTTC; CDR3: CASSSFPGSNYGYTF
V: TRBV27; J: TRBJ1-2; D: TRBD1; DNA: TGTGCCAGCAGTTTAATTGGGACAGGGGGTGGCTACACCTTC; CDR3: CASSLIGTGGGYTF
V: TRBV4-3; J: TRBJ1-2; D: TRBD1; DNA: TGCGCCAGCAGCCAAGGGGGACAGGGGGTTTTCTATGGCTACACCTTC; CDR3: CASSQGGQGVFYGYTF
V: TRBV29-1; J: TRBJ1-1; D: TRBD1; DNA: TGCAGCGGGTCCAGACAGGGGGAGAACACTGAAGCTTTCTTT; CDR3: CSGSRQGENTEAFF
V: TRBV24-1; J: TRBJ2-7; D: .; DNA: TGTGCCACCAGTGATCGAGGTCGCTACGAGCAGTACTTC; CDR3: CATSDRGRYEQYF
V: TRBV7-2; J: TRBJ2-7; D: TRBD2; DNA: TGTGCCAGCAGTAATCGACTAGCGGGTCCCTACGAGCAGTACTTC; CDR3: CASSNRLAGPYEQYF
V: TRBV19; J: TRBJ1-4; D: .; DNA: TGTGCCAGTATAGAGACTCCCGAAAATGAAAAACTGTTTTTT; CDR3: CASIETPENEKLFF
V: TRBV11-2; J: TRBJ1-1; D: .; DNA: TGTGCCAGCAGCTCTCGATCCACAACTGAAGCTTTCTTT; CDR3: CASSSRSTTEAFF
V: TRBV11-3; J: TRBJ1-2; D: TRBD1; DNA: TGTGCCAGCAGCGGACAGGGGCAGGGCTACACCTTC; CDR3: CASSGQGQGYTF
V: TRBV19; J: TRBJ1-6; D: .; DNA: TGTGCCAGTAGTAACGAAGCGGGTGCGAATAATTCACCCCTCCACTTT; CDR3: CASSNEAGANNSPLHF